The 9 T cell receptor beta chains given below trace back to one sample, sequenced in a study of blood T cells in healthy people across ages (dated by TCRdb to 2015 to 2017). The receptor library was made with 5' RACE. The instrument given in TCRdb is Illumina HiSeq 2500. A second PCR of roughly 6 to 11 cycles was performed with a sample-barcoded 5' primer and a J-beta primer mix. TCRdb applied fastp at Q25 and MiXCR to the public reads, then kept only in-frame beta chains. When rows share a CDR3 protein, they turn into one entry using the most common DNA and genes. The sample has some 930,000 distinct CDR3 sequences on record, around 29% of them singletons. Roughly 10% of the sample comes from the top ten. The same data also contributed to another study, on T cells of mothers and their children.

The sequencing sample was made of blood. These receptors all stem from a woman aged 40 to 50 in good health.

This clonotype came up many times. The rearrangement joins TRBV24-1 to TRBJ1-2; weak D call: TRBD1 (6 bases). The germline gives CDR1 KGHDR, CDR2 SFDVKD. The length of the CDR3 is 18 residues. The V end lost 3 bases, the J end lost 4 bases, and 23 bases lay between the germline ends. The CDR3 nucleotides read TGTGCCACCAGTGATAGCCGATCAGGACAGAACGGTGGCTATGGCTACACCTTC. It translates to CATSDSRSGQNGGYGYTF.

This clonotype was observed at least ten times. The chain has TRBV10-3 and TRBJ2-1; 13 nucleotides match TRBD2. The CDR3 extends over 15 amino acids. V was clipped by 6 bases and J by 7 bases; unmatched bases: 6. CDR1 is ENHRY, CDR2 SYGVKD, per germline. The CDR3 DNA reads TGTGCCATCAGGAAACTAGCGGGGGGGCTTAATGAGCAGTTCTTC. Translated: CAIRKLAGGLNEQFF.

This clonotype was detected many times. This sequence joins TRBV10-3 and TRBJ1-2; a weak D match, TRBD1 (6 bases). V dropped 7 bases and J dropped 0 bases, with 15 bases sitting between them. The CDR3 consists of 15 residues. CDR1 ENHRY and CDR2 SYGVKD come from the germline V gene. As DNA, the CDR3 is TGTGCCATCAATAAAACAGGGAGGGCTAACTATGGCTACACCTTC. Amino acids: CAINKTGRANYGYTF.

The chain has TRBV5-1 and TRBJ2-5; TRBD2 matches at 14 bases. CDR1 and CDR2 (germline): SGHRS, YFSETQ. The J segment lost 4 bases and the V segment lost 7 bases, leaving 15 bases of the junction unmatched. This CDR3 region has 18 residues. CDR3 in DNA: TGCGCCAGCCTCCTTTCGACTAGCGGGGGGGCCGCGGGAGAGACCCAGTACTTC. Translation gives CASLLSTSGGAAGETQYF.

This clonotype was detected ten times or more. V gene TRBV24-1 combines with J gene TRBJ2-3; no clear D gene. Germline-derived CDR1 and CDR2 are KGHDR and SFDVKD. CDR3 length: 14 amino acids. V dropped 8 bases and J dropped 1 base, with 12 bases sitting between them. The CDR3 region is CATMGSGGTDTQYF. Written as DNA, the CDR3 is TGTGCCACCATGGGTTCTGGGGGCACAGATACGCAGTATTTT.

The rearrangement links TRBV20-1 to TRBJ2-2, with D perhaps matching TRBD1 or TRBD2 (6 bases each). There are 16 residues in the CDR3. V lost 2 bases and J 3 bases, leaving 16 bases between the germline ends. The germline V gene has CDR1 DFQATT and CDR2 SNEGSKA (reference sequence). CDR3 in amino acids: CSARSGAGGDTGELFF. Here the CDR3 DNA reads TGCAGTGCTAGATCGGGGGCCGGGGGTGACACCGGGGAGCTGTTTTTT.

The CDR3 DNA sequence: TGTGCCAGCAGCTCCGGGACTAGCCCCCTCACAGATACGCAGTATTTT. Encoded protein: CASSSGTSPLTDTQYF. V gene TRBV9 combines with J gene TRBJ2-3, with 9 bases identical to TRBD2. The CDR3 consists of 16 residues. The junction had 8 bases not matched to a gene; V was cut back by 4 bases and J by 2 bases. Germline CDR1 and CDR2: SGDLS and YYNGEE.

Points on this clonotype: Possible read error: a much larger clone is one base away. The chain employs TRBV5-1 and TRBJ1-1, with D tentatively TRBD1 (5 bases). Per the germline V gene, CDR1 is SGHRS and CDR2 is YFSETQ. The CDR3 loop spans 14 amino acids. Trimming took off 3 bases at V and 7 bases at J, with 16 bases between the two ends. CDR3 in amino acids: CASSSAAGHFEAFF. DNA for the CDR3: TGCGCCAGCAGCTCGGCTGCCGGACACTTTGAAGCTTTCTTT.

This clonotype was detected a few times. DNA of the CDR3: TGTGCCAGCAGCCCTGGGCAGGGGGCTTGGAACACTGAAGCTTTCTTT. The encoded protein is CASSPGQGAWNTEAFF. The genes are TRBV5-5 and TRBJ1-1; TRBD1 matches 8 bases. The CDR3 sequence is 16 residues long. The junction had 9 bases not matched to a gene; V was cut back by 4 bases and J by 1 base. Germline CDR1 SGHKS, CDR2 YYEKEE (reference sequence).